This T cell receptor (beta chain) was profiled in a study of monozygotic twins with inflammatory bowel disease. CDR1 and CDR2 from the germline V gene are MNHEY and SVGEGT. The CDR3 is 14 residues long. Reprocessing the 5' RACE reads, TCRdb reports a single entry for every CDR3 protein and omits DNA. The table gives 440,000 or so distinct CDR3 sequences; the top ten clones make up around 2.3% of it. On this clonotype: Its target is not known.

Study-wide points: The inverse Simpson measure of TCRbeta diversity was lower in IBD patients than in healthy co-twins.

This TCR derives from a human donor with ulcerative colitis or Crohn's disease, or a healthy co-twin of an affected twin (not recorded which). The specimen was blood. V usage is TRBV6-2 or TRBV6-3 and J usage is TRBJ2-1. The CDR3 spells CASTQGMTHNEQFF.